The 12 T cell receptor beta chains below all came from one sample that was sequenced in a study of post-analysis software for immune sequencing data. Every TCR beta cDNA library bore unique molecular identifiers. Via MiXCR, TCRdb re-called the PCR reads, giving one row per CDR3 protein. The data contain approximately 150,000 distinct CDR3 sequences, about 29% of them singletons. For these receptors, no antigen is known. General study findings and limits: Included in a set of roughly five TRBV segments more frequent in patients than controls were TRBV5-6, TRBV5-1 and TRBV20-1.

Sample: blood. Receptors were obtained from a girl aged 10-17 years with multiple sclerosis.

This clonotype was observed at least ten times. The DNA for the CDR3 is TGCGCCAGCAGTGAAAAGGGAACCCCAGATACGCAGTATTTT. Its translation: CASSEKGTPDTQYF. J is TRBJ2-3 and V is TRBV10-1; D is unclear. V lost 3 bases, J lost 4 bases, and 11 bases lay in between. Germline V gene data show CDR1 as WNHNN and CDR2 as SYGVQD (reference sequence). The CDR3 length is 14 residues.

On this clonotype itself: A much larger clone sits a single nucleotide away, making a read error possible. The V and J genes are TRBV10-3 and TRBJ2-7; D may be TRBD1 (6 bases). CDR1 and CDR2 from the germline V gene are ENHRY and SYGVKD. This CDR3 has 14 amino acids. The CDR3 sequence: CAIRESDRNYEQYF. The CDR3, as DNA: TGTGCCATCAGGGAGTCGGACAGAAACTACGAGCAGTACTTC.

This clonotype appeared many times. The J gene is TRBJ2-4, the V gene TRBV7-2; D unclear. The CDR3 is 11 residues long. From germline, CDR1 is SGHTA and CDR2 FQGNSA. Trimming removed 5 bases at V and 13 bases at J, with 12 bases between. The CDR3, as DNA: TGTGCCAGCAGCCCAACTCAGGAGCAGTACTTC. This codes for CASSPTQEQYF.

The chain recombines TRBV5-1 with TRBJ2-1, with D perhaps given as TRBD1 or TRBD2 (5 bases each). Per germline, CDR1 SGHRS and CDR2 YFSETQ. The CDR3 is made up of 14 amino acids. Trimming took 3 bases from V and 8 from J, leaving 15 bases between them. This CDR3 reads CASSSGTLGDEQFF. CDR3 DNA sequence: TGCGCCAGCAGCTCGGGAACTCTGGGGGATGAGCAGTTCTTC.

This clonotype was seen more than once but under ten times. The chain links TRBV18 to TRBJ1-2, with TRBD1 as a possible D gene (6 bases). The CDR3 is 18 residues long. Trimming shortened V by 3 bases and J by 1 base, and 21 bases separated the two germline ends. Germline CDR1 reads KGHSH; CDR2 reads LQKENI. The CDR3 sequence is CASSPELMGHHHNYGYTF. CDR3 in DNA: TGTGCCAGCTCACCGGAATTAATGGGACATCACCATAACTATGGCTACACCTTC.

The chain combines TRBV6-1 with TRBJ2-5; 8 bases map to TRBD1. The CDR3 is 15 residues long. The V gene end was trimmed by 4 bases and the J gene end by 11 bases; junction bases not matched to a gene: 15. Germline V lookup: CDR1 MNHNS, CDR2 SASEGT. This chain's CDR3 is CASSGQGISYNEQYF. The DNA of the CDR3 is TGTGCCAGCAGTGGACAGGGGATTTCCTACAATGAGCAGTACTTC.

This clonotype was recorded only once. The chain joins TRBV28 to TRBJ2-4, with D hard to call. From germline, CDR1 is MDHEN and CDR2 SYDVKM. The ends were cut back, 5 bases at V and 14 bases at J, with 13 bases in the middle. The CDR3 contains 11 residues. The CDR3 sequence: CASSAIYEKYF. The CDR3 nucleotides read TGTGCCAGCAGTGCCATCTACGAGAAGTACTTC.

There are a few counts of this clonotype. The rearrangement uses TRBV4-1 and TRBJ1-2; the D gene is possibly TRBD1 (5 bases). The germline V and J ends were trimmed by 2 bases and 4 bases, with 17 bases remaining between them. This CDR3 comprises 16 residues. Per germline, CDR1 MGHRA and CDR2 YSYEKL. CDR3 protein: CASSQKGEGGGYGYTF. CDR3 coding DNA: TGCGCCAGCAGCCAAAAAGGGGAAGGAGGAGGCTATGGCTACACCTTC.

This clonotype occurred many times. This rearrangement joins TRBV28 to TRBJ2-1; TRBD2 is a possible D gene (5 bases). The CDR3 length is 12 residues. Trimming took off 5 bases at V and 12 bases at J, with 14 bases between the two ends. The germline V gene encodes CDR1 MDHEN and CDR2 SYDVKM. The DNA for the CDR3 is TGTGCCAGCAGTCTCCCCCCGGGGAGGCAGTTCTTC. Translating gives CASSLPPGRQFF.

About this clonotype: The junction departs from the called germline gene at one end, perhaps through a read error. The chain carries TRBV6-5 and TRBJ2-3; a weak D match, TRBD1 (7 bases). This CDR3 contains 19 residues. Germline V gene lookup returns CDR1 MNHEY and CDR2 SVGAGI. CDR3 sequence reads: CTSSYWGGTASQPPDTQYF. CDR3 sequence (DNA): TGTACCAGCAGTTACTGGGGCGGGACAGCCTCCCAGCCACCAGATACGCAGTATTTT.

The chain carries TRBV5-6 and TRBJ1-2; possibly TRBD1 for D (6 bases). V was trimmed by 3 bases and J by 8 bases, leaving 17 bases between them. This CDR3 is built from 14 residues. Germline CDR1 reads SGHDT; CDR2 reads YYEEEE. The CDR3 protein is CASSYTYRVHGYTF. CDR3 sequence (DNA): TGTGCCAGCAGCTACACATACAGGGTCCACGGCTACACCTTC.

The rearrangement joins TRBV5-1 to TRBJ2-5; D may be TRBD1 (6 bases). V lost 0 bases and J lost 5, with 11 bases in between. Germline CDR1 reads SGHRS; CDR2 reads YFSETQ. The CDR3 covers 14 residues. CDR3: CASSLVDSGETQYF. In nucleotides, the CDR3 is TGCGCCAGCAGCTTGGTGGACAGCGGCGAGACCCAGTACTTC.